The clone carrying this TCR beta chain was seen a few times. Its matching antigen is unknown. TCRdb itself ran the 5' RACE reads through MiXCR, one entry per CDR3 protein. Among 700,000 to 1,000,000 distinct CDR3 sequences listed, around 11% were seen once. The data originate from a study of CD8 T cells in ankylosing spondylitis. General study findings and limits: What appeared characteristic of ankylosing spondylitis blood was a TCR beta motif of seven to nine highly homologous variants. In reactive arthritis synovial fluid and blood, some motif variants had been reported before.

V was shortened by 3 bases and J by 0 bases, with 14 bases between the two germline ends. Germline CDR1 and CDR2: DFQATT and SNEGSKA (reference sequence). The CDR3 spans 15 residues. V is TRBV20-1 and J is TRBJ1-2; no clear D. The sample comprised blood, either unsorted or a sorted T cell fraction (not recorded which). The receptor was derived from a male donor with ankylosing spondylitis. The CDR3 loop is CSASKGRLTNYGYTF. CDR3 DNA sequence: TGCAGTGCTAGCAAAGGGCGGTTAACTAACTATGGCTACACCTTC.